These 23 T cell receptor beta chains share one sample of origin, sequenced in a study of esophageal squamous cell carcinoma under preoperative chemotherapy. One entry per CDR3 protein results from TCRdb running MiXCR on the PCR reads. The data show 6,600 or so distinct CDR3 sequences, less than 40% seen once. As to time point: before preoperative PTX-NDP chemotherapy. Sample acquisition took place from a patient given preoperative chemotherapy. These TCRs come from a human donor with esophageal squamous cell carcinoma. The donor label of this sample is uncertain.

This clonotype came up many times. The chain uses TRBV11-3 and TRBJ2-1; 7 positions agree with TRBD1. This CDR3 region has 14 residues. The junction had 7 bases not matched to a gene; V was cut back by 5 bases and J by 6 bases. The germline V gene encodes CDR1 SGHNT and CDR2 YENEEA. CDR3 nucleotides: TGTGCCAGCAGCGACAACAGGGGTCGCAATGAGCAGTTCTTC. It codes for CASSDNRGRNEQFF.

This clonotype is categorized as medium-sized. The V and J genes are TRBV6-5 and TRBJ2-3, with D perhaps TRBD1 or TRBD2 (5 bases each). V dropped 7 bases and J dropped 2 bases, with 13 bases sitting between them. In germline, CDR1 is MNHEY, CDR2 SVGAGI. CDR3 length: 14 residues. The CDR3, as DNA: TGTGCCAGCACCCCCCGGGGACCCACAGATACGCAGTATTTT. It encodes CASTPRGPTDTQYF.

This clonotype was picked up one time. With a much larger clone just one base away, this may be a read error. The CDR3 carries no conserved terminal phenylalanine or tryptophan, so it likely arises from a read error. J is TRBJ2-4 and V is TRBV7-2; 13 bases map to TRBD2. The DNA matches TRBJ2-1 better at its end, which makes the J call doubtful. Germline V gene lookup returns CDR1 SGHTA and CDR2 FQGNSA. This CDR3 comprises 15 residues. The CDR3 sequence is CASSRTSGSQETQFV. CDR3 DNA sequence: TGTGCCAGCAGCCGGACTAGCGGGAGCCAAGAGACCCAGTTCGTC.

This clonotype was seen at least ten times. CDR3 region: CASSRWEGTLGEKLFF. For the CDR3, the DNA is TGTGCCAGCAGTCGGTGGGAGGGGACCCTGGGAGAAAAACTGTTTTTT. The J gene is TRBJ1-4, the V gene TRBV11-2, with D possibly TRBD1 on 5 matching bases. Germline CDR1 and CDR2: SGHAT and FQNNGV. Between the trimmed V and J ends, which lost 6 bases and 8 bases, there was a span of 22 bases. This CDR3 comprises 16 residues.

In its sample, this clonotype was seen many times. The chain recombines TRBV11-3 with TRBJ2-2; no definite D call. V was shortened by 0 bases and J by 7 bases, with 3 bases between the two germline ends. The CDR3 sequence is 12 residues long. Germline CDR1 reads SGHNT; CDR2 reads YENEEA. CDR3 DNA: TGTGCCAGCAGCTTAGAGGTCGGGGAGCTGTTTTTT. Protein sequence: CASSLEVGELFF.

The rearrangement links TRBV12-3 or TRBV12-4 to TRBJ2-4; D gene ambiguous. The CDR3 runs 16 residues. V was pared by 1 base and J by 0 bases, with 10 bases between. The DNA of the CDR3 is TGTGCCAGCAGTTTAGTTAGACATGCAGCCAAAAACATTCAGTACTTC. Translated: CASSLVRHAAKNIQYF.

The CDR3 DNA reads TGTGCCAGCAGTGATTCCGATGGGAATGAGCAGTTCTTC. Amino acids: CASSDSDGNEQFF. The chain combines TRBV6-1 with TRBJ2-1, with D unresolved. Trimming took off 3 bases at V and 7 bases at J, with 10 bases between the two ends. The CDR3 extends over 13 amino acids. In germline, CDR1 is MNHNS, CDR2 SASEGT.

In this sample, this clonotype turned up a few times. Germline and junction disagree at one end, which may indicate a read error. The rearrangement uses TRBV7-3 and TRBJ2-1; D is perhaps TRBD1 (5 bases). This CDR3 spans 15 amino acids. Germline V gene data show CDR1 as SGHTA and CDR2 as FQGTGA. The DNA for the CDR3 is TGTGCCAGGAGCTTCGGTACAGGCCCCTACAATGAGCAGTTCTTC. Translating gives CARSFGTGPYNEQFF.

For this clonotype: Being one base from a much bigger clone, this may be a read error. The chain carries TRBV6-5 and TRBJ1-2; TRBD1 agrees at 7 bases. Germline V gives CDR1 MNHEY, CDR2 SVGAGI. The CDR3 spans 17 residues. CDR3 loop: CGSSYFGTAEPAGGYTF. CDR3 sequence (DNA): TGTGGCAGCAGTTACTTCGGGACAGCCGAGCCAGCCGGAGGCTACACCTTC.

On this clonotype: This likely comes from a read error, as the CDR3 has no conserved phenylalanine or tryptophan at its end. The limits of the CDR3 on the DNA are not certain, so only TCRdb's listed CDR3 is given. The CDR3 here is CASSVSGHEQGL. V is TRBV12-3 or TRBV12-4 and J is TRBJ2-1; the listed D gene, TRBD1, was not tested against the DNA. The CDR3 region is 12 residues in length, termini included.

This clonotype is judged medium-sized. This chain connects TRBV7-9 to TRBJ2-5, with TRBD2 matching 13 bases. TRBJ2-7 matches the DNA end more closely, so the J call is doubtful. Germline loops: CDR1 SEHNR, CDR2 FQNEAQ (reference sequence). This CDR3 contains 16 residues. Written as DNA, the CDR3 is TGTGCCAGCAGCTTAGGGACTAGCGGGAGTCCCCACGAGCAGTACTTC. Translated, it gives CASSLGTSGSPHEQYF.

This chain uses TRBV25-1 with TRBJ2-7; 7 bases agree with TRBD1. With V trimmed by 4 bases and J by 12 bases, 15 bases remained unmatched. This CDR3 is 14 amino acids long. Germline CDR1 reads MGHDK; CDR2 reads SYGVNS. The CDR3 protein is CASSVRGSSYGRYF. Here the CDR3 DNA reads TGTGCCAGCAGTGTCAGGGGGAGCTCCTACGGGCGGTACTTC.

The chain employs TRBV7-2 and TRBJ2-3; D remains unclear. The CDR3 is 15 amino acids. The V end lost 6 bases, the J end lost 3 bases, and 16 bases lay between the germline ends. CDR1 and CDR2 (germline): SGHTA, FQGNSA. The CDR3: CASSARRLGTDTQYF. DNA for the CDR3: TGTGCCAGCAGTGCCAGAAGGTTAGGGACAGATACGCAGTATTTT.

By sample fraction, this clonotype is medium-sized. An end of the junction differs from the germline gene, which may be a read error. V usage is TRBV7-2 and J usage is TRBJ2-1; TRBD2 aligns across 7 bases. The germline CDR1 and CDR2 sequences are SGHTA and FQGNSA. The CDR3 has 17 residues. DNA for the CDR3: TGTGCCAGCAGCTCCCTGGGGGGAGCGGGGAATTCAAGAGCGGGGCACTTC. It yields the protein CASSSLGGAGNSRAGHF. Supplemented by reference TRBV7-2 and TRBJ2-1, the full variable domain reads GAGVSQSPSNKVTEKGKDVELRCDPISGHTALYWYRQSLGQGLEFLIYFQGNSAPDKSGLPSDRFSAERTGGSVSTLTIQRTQQEDSAVYLCASSSLGGAGNSRAGHFGPGTRLTVL.

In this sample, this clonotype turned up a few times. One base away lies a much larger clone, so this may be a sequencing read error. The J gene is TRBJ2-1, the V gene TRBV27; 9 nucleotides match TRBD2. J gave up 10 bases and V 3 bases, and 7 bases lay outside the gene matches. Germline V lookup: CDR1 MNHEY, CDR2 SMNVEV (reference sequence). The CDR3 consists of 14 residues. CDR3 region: CASSLREGPNEQFF. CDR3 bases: TGTGCCAGCAGTTTGCGGGAGGGCCCCAACGAGCAGTTCTTC.

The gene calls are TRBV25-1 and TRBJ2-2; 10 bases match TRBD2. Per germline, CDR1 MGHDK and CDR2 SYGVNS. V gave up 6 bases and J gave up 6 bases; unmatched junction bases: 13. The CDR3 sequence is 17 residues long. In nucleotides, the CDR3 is TGTGCCAGCAGCTTCGGAACAGCGGGAGGGCCTTCCGGGGAGCTGTTTTTT. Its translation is CASSFGTAGGPSGELFF.

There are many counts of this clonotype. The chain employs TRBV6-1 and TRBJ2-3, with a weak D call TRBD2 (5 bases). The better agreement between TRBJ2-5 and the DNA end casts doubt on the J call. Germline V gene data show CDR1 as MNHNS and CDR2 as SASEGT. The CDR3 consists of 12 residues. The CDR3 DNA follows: TGTGCCAGCAGGCACCAGCGGGAGACCCAGTACTTC. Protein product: CASRHQRETQYF.

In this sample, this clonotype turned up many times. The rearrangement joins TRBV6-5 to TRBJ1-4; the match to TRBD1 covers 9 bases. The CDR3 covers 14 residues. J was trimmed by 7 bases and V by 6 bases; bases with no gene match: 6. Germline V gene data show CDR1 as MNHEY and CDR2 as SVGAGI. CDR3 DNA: TGTGCCAGCAGATCGGGACAGGGAGGTGAAAAACTGTTTTTT. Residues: CASRSGQGGEKLFF.

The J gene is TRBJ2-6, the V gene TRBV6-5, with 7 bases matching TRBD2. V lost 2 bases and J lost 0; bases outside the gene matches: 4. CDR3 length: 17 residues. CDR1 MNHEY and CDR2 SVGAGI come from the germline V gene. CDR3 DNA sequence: TGTGCCAGCAGTTACCGCGGCGGGAGCTCTGGGGCCAACGTCCTGACTTTC. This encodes CASSYRGGSSGANVLTF.

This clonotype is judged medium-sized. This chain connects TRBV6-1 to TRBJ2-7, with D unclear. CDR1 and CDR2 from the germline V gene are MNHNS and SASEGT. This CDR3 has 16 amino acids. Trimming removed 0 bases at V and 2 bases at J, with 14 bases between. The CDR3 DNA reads TGTGCCAGCAGTGAAGCCTCGGCAGATCCAACCTACGAGCAGTACTTC. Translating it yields CASSEASADPTYEQYF.

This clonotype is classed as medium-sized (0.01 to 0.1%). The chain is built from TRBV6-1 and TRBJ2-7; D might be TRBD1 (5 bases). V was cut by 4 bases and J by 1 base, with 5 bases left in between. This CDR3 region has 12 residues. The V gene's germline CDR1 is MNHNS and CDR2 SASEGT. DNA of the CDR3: TGTGCCAGCAGTGGACAGTCCTACGAGCAGTACTTC. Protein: CASSGQSYEQYF.

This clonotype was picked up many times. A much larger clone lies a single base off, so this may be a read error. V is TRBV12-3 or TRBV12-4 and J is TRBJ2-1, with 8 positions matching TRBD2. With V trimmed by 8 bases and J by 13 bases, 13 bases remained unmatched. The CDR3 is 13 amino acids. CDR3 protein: CASVLSGEETQFF. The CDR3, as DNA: TGTGCCAGCGTCCTTAGCGGGGAAGAGACCCAGTTCTTC.

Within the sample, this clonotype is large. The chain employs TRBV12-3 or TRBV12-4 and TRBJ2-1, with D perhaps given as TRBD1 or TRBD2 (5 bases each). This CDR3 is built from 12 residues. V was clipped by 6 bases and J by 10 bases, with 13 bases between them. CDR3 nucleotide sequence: TGTGCCAGCAGCCTTTCGGGACGAGAGCAGTTCTTC. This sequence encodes CASSLSGREQFF.